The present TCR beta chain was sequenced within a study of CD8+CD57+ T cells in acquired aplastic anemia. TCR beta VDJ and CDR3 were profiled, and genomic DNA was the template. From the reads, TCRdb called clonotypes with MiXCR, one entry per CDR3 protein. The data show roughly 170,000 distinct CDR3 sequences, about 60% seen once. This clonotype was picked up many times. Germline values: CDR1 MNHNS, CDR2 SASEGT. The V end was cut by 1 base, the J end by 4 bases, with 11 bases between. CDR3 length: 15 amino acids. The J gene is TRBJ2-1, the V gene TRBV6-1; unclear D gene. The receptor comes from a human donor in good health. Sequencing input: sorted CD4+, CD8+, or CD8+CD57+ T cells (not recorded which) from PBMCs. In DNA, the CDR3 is TGTGCCAGCAGTGAAGGGTTCAGCGCGTACAATGAGCAGTTCTTC. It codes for CASSEGFSAYNEQFF.